This T cell receptor beta chain was captured by sequencing in a study of blood T cell repertoires in COVID-19. Study summary: T cells, B-cell-depleted T cells, or PBMCs supplied cDNA or gDNA.

A single count supports this clone. V gave up 0 bases and J gave up 11 bases, with 10 bases separating them. Per germline, CDR1 KGHSH and CDR2 LQKENI. CDR3 length equals 12 residues. Only in-frame clones appear in the TCRdb table, and some are missing; sequencing was by immunoSEQ multiplex PCR. The data show tens of thousands of clones, more than 75% seen once. The V gene is TRBV18, the J gene TRBJ1-1; no reliable D call. The TCR was taken from a human donor in a cohort sampled during active COVID-19. Sequencing input: peripheral blood. CDR3 bases: TGTGCCAGCTCACCACCGCCCGGGGAGGCTTTCTTT. This sequence encodes CASSPPPGEAFF.